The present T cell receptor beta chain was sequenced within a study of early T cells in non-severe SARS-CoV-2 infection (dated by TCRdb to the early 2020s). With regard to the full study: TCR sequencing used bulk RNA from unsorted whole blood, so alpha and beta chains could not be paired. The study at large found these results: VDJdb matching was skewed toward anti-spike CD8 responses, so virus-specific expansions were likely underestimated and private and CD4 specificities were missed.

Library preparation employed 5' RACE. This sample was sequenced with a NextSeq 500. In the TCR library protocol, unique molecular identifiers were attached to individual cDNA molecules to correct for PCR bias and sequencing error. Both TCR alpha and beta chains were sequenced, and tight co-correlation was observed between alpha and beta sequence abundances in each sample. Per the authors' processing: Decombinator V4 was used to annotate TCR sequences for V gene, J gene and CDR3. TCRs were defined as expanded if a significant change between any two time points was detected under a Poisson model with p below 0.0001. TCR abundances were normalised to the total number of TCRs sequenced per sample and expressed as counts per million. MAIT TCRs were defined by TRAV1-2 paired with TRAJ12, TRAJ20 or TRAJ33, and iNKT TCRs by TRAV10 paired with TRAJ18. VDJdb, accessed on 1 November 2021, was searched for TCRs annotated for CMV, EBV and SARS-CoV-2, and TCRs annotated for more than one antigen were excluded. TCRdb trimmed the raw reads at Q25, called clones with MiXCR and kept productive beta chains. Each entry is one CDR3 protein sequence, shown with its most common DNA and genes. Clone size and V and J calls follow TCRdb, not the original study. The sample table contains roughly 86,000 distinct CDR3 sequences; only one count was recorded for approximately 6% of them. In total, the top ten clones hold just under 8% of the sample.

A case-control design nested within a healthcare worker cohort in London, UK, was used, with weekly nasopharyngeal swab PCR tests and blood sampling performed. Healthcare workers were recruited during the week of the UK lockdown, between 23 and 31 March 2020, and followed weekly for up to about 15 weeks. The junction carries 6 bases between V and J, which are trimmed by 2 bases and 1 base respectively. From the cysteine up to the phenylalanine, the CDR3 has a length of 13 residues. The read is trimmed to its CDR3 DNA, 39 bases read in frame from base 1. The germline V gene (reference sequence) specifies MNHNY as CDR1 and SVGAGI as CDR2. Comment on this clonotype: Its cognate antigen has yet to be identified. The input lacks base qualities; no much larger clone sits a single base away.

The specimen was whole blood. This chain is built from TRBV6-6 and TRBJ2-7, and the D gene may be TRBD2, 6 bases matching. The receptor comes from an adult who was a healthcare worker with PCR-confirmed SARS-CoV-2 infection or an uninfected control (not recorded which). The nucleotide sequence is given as TGTGCCAGCAGTTACGCGGGGTCCTACGAGCAGTACTTC. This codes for CASSYAGSYEQYF.